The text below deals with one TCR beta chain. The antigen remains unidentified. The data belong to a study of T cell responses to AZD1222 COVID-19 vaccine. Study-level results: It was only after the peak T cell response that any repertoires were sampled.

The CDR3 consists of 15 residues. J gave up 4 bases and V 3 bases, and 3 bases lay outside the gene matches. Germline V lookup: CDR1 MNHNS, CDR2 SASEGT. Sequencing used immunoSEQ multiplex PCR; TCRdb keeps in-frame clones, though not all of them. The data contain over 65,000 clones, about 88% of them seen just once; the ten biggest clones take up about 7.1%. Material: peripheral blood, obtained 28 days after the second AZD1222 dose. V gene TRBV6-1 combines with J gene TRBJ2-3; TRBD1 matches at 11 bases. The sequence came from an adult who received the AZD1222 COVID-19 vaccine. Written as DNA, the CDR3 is TGTGCCAGCAGTGACCGGACAGGGGGCGCAGATACGCAGTATTTT. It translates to CASSDRTGGADTQYF.